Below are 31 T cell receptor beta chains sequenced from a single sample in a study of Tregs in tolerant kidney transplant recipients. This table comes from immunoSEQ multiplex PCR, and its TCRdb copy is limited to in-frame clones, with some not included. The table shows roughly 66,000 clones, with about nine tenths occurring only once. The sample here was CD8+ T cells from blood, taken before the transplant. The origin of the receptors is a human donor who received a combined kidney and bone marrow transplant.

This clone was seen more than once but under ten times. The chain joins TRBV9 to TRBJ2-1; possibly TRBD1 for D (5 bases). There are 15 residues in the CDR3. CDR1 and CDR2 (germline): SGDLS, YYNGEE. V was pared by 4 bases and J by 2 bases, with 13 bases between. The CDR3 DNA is TGTGCCAGCAGCTTGGGGCAGGGTACCTACAATGAGCAGTTCTTC. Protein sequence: CASSLGQGTYNEQFF.

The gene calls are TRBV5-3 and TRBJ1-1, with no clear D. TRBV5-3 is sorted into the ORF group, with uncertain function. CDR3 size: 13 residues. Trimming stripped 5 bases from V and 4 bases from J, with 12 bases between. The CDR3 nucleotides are TGTGCCAGAAGTCCGGTCCCCCGCACTGAAGCTTTCTTT. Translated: CARSPVPRTEAFF.

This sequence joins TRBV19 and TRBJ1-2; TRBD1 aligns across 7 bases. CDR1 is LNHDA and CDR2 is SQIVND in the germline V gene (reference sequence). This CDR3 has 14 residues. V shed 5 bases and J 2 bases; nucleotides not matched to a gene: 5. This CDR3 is CASSYGQANYGYTF. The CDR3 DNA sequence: TGTGCCAGTAGTTACGGACAGGCGAACTATGGCTACACCTTC.

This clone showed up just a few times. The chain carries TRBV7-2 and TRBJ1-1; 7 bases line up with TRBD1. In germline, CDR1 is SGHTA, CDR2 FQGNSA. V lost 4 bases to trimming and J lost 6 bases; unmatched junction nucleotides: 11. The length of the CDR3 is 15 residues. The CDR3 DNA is TGTGCCAGCAGCTCACCTTCCACAGGGGTCGCTGAAGCTTTCTTT. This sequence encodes CASSSPSTGVAEAFF.

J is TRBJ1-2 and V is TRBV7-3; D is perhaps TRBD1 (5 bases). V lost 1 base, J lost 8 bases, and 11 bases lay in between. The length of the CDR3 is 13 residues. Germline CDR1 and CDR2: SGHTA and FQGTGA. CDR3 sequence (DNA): TGTGCCAGCAGCTTAAATCCAGGGAGGGGCTACACCTTC. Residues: CASSLNPGRGYTF.

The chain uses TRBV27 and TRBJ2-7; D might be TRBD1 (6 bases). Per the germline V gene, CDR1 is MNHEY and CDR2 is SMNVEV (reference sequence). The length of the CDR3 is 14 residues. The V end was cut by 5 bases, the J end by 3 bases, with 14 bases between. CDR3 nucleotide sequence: TGTGCCAGCAGTCCCCCAGGGGTCGGCTACGAGCAGTACTTC. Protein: CASSPPGVGYEQYF.

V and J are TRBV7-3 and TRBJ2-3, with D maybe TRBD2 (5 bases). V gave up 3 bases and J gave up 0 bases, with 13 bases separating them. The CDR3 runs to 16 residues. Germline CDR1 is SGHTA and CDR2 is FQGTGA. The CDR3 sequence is CASSLWSRGSTDTQYF. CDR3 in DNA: TGTGCCAGCAGCTTGTGGTCCCGAGGGAGCACAGATACGCAGTATTTT. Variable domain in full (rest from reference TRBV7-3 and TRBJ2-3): GAGVSQTPSNKVTEKGKYVELRCDPISGHTALYWYRQSLGQGPEFLIYFQGTGAADDSGLPNDRFFAVRPEGSVSTLKIQRTERGDSAVYLCASSLWSRGSTDTQYFGPGTRLTVL.

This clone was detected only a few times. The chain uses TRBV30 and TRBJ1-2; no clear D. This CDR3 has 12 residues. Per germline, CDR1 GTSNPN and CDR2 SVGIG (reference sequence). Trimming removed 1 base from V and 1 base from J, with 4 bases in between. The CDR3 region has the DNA TGTGCCTGGAGTGACGGTAACTATGGCTACACCTTC. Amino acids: CAWSDGNYGYTF.

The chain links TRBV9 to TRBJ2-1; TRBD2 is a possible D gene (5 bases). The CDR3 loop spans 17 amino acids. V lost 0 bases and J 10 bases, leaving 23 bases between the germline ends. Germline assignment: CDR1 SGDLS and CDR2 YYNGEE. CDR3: CASSVGMGVAEESEQFF. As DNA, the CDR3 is TGTGCCAGCAGCGTAGGAATGGGAGTCGCCGAAGAGAGCGAGCAGTTCTTC.

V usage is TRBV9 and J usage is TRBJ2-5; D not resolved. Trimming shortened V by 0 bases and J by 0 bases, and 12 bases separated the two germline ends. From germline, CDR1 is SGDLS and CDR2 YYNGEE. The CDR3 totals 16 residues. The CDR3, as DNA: TGTGCCAGCAGCGTAGGTAGCTCTCGGTACCAAGAGACCCAGTACTTC. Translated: CASSVGSSRYQETQYF.

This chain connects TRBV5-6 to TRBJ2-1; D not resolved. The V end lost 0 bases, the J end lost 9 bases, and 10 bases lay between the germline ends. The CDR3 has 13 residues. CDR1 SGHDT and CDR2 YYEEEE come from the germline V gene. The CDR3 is CASSLGSSVEQFF. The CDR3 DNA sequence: TGTGCCAGCAGCTTGGGATCTTCGGTTGAGCAGTTCTTC.

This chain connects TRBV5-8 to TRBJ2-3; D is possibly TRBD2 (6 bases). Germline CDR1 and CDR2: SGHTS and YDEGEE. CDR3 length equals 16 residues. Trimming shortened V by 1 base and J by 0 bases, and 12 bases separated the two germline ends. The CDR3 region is CASSLKVAASTDTQYF. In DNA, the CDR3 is TGTGCCAGCAGCTTGAAAGTAGCGGCTAGCACAGATACGCAGTATTTT.

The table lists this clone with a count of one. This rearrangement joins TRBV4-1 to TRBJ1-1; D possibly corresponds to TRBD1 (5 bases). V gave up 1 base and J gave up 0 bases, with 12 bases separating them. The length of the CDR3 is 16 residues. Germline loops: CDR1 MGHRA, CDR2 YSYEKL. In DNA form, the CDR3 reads TGCGCCAGCAGCCAAGGGGGCGGACGTATGAACACTGAAGCTTTCTTT. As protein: CASSQGGGRMNTEAFF.

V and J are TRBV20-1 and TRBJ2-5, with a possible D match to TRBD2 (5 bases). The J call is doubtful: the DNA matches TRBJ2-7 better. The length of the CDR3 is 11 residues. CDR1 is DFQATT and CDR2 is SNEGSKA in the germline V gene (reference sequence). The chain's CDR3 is CSARVGDEQYF. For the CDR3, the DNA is TGCAGTGCTAGAGTGGGAGACGAGCAGTACTTC.

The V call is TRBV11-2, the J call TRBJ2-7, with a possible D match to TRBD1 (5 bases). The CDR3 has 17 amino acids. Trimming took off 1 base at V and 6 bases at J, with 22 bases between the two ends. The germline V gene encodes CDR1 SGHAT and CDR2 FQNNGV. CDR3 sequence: CASSLGPRALPSTEQYF. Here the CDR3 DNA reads TGTGCCAGCAGCTTAGGACCCAGGGCCCTTCCCTCTACCGAGCAGTACTTC.

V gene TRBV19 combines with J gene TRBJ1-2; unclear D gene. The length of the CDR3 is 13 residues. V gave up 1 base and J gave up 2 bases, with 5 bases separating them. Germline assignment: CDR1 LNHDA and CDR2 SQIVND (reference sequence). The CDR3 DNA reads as TGTGCCAGTAGTATAGGGCGGAACTATGGCTACACCTTC. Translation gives CASSIGRNYGYTF.

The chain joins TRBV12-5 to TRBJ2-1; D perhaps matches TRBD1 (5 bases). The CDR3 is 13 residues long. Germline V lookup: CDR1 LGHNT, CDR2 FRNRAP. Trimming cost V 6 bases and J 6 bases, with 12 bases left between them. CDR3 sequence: CASGTGAPNEQFF. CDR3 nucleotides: TGTGCTAGTGGGACTGGGGCGCCCAATGAGCAGTTCTTC.

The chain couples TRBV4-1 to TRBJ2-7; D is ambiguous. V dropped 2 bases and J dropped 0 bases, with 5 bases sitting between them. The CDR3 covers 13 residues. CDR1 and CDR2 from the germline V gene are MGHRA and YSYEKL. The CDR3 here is CASSQLGSYEQYF. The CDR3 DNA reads TGCGCCAGCAGCCAACTAGGCTCCTACGAGCAGTACTTC.

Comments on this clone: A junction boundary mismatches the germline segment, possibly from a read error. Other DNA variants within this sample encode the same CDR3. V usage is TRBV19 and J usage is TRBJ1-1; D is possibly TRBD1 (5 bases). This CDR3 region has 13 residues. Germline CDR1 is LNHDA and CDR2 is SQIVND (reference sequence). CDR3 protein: CASSFLGHTEAFF. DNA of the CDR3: TGTGCCAGTAGCTTTCTGGGGCACACTGAGGCTTTCTTT.

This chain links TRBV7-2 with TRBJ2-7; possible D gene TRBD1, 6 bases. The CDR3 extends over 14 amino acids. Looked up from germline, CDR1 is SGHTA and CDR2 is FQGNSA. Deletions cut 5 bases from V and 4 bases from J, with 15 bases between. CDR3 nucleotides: TGTGCCAGCAGCCCAGCGTCACAGGGTTACGAGCAGTACTTC. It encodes CASSPASQGYEQYF.

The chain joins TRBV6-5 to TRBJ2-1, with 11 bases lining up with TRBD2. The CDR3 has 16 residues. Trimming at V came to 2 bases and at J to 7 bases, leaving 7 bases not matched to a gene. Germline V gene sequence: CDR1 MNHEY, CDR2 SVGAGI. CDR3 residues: CASSYQLAGVTNEQFF. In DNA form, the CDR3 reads TGTGCCAGCAGTTACCAACTAGCGGGAGTAACTAATGAGCAGTTCTTC.

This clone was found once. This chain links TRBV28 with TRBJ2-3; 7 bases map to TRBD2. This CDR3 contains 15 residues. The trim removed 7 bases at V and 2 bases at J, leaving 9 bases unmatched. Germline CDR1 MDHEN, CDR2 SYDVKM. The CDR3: CASIGWRGNTDTQYF. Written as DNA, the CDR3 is TGTGCCAGCATCGGTTGGCGGGGGAACACAGATACGCAGTATTTT.

The CDR3 region has the DNA TGTGCCAGCTCTAATACGGGCAATGAGCAGTTCTTC. It encodes CASSNTGNEQFF. V gene TRBV9 combines with J gene TRBJ2-1; D is unclear. The CDR3 is made up of 12 amino acids. V shed 7 bases and J shed 6 bases, with 11 bases lying between them. Germline CDR1 is SGDLS and CDR2 is YYNGEE. Full variable domain (missing parts from reference TRBV9 and TRBJ2-1): DSGVTQTPKHLITATGQRVTLRCSPRSGDLSVYWYQQSLDQGLQFLIQYYNGEERAKGNILERFSAQQFPDLHSELNLSSLELGDSALYFCASSNTGNEQFFGPGTRLTVL.

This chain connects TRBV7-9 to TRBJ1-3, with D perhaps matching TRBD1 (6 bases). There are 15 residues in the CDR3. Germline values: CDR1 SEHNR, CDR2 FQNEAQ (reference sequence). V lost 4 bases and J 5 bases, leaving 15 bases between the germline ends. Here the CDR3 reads CASSSTAGTRNTIYF. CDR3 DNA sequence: TGTGCCAGCAGCTCCACGGCCGGGACAAGAAACACCATATATTTT.

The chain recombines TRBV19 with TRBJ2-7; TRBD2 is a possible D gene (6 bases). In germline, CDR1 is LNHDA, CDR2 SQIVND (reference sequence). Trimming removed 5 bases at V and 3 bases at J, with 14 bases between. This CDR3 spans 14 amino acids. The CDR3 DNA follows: TGTGCCAGTAGTTTCTCTAGCGCCTACTACGAGCAGTACTTC. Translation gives CASSFSSAYYEQYF.

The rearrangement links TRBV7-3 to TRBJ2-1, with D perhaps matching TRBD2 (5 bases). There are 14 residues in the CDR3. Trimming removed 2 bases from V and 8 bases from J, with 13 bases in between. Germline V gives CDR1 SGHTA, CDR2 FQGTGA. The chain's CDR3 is CASSLGLGGDEQFF. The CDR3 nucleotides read TGTGCCAGCAGCTTAGGACTGGGTGGCGATGAGCAGTTCTTC.

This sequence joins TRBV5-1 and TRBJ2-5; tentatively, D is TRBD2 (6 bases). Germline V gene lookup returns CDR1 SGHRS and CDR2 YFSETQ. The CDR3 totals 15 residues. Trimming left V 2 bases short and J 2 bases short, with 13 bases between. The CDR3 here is CASSFYGGAQETQYF. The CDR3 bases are TGCGCCAGCAGCTTTTACGGCGGGGCTCAAGAGACCCAGTACTTC.

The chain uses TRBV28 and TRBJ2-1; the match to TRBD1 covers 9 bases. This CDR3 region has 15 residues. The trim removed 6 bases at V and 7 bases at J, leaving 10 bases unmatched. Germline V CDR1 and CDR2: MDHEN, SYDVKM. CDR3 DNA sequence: TGTGCCAGCAGCCCATTCGCCGGACAGGGGAATGAGCAGTTCTTC. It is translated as CASSPFAGQGNEQFF.

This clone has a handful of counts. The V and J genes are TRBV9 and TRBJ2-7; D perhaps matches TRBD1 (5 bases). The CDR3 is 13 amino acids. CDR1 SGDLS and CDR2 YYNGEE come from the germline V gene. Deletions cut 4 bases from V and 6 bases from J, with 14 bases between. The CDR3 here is CASSLLQGAEQYF. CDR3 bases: TGTGCCAGCAGCCTTCTCCAGGGCGCCGAGCAGTACTTC.

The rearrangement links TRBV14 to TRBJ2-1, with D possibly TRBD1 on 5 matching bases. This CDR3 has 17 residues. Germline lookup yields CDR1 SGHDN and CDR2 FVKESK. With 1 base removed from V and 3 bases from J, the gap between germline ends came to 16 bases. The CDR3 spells CASSQVKRTGDYNEQFF. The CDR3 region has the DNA TGTGCCAGCAGCCAAGTTAAGCGAACAGGAGACTACAATGAGCAGTTCTTC. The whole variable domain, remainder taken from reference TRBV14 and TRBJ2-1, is EAGVTQFPSHSVIEKGQTVTLRCDPISGHDNLYWYRRVMGKEIKFLLHFVKESKQDESGMPNNRFLAERTGGTYSTLKVQPAELEDSGVYFCASSQVKRTGDYNEQFFGPGTRLTVL.

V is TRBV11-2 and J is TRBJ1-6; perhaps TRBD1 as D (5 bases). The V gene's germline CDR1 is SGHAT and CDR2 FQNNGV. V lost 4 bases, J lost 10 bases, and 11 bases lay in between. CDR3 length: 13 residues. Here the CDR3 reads CASSSDSQSPLHF. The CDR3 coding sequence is TGTGCCAGCAGCTCCGACAGTCAATCACCCCTCCACTTT.